Detailed here is one T cell receptor (beta chain). Its antigen is not known. These data belong to a study of T cell repertoires in cytomegalovirus infection. As for the study in general: In the study, CMV epitopes included recently identified HLA-C-restricted and well-studied HLA-B-restricted ones. Carrying CMV and the relevant HLA type showed in public TCR beta signatures. The study's findings and limits: The study identified carriers of CMV plus the relevant HLA from cumulative public TCR beta family frequency.

The trim removed 0 bases at V and 0 bases at J, leaving 11 bases unmatched. Germline lookup yields CDR1 LGHNA and CDR2 YNFKEQ. This CDR3 contains 18 residues. One entry per CDR3 protein, called by TCRdb with MiXCR from the reads. This table holds approximately 50,000 distinct CDR3 sequences, about 19% found once. This clonotype was sampled from a human donor in good health (CMV status not recorded). Some clones in this sample may be carry-over from other donors' samples. Sequencing used CD8+ T cells from cultured PBMCs, obtained from culture after CMV antigen stimulation. This chain links TRBV4-2 with TRBJ2-7, with 7 bases that match TRBD2. The CDR3 protein is CASSQDLVVAGTSYEQYF. In nucleotides, the CDR3 is TGTGCCAGCAGCCAAGATTTAGTGGTAGCGGGTACCTCCTACGAGCAGTACTTC.